The T cell receptor (beta chain) described here comes from a study of cytomegalovirus exposure and HLA in healthy donors. Germline lookup yields CDR1 SGDLS and CDR2 YYNGEE. CDR3 length: 16 residues. The V gene end was trimmed by 4 bases and the J gene end by 1 base; junction bases not matched to a gene: 5. In the PCR, 60 Vbeta and 13 Jbeta primers were used. Sequencing was performed with immunoSEQ multiplex PCR; in TCRdb, only in-frame clones are kept and a portion is missing. This sample's clone table lists 34,000 or so clones. V usage is TRBV9 and J usage is TRBJ1-5, with 10 bases aligning to TRBD1. Material: PBMCs. The receptor was derived from a woman between 40 and 50 years old in good health and CMV-seropositive. CDR3 DNA: TGTGCCAGCAGCCCTGGGACAGGGGCGAGCAATCAGCCCCAGCATTTT. Protein: CASSPGTGASNQPQHF.